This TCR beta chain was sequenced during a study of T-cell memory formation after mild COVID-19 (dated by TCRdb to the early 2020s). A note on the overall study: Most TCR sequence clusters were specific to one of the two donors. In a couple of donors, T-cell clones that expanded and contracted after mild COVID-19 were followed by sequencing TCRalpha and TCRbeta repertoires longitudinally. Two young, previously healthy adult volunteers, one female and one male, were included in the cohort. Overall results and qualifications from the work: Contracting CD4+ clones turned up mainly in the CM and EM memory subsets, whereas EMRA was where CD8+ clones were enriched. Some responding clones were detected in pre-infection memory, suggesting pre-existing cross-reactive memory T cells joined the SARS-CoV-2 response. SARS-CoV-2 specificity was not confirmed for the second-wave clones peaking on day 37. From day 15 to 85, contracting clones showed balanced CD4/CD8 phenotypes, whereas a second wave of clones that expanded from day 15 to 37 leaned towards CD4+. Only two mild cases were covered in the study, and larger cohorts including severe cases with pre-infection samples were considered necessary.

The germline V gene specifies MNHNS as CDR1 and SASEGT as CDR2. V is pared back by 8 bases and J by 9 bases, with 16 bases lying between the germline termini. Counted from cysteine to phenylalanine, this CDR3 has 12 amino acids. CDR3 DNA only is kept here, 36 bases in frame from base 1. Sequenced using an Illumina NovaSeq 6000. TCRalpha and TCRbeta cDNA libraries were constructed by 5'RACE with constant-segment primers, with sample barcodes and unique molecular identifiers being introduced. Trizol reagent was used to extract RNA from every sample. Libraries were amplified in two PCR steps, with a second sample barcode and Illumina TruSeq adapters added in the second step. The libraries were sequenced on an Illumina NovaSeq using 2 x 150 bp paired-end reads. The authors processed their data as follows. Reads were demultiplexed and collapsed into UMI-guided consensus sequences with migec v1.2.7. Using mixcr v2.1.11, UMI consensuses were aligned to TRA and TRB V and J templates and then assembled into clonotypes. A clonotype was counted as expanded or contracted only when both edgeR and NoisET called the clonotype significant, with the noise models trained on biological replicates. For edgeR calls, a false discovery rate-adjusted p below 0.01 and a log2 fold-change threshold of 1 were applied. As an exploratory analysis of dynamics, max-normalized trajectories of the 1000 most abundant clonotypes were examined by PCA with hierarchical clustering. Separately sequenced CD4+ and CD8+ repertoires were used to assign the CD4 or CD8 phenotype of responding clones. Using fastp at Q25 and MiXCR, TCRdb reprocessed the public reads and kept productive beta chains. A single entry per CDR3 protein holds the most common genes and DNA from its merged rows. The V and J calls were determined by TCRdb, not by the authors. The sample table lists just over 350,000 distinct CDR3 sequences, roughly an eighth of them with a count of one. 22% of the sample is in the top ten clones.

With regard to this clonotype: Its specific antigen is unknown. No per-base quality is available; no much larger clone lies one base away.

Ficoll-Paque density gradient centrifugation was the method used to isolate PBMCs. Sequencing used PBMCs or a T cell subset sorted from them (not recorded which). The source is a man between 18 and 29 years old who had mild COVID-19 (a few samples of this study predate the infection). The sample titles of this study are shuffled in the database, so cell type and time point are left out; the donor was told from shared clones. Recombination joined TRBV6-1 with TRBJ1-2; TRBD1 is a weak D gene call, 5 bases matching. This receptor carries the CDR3 CASSPGLLRYTF. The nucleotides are TGTGCCAGCTCCCCAGGGCTCCTCCGCTACACCTTC.